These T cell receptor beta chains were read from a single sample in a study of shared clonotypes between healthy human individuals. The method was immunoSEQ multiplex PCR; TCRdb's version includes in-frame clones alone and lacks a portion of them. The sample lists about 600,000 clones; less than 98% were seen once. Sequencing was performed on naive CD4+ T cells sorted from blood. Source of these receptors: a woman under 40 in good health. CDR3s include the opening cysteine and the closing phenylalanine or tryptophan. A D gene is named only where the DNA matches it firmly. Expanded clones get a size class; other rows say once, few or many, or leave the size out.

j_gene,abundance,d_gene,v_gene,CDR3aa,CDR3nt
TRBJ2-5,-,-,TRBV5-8,CASSLVGAETQYF,TGTGCCAGCAGCTTGGTAGGGGCGGAGACCCAGTACTTC
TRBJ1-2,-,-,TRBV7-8,CASSPRPGFNYGYTF,TGTGCCAGCAGCCCACGACCGGGGTTCAACTATGGCTACACCTTC
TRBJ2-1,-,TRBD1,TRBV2,CASRPTGGSLNEQFF,TGTGCCAGCAGACCGACAGGGGGCAGTTTGAATGAGCAGTTCTTC
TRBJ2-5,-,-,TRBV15,CATSRGDHTETQYF,TGTGCCACCAGCAGGGGAGATCACACAGAGACCCAGTACTTC
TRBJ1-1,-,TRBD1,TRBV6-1,CASSLQGKNTEAFF,TGTGCCAGCAGTCTACAGGGGAAGAACACTGAAGCTTTCTTT
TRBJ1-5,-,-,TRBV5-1,CASSLGQGRNQPQHF,TGCGCCAGCAGCTTGGGTCAGGGTCGCAATCAGCCCCAGCATTTT
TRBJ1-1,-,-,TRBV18,CASSPREVAEAFF,TGTGCCAGCTCACCCAGGGAAGTAGCTGAAGCTTTCTTT
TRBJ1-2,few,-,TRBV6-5,CASSYDSSNYGYTF,TGTGCCAGCAGTTACGACAGCTCAAACTATGGCTACACCTTC
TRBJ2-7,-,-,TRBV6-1,CASSGQVSYEQYF,TGTGCCAGCAGTGGACAGGTTTCCTACGAGCAGTACTTC
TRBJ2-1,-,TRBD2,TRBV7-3,CASSSRAGAVDEQFF,TGTGCCAGCAGCAGTCGAGCGGGAGCAGTGGATGAGCAGTTCTTC
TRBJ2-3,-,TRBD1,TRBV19,CASSAQPGQGGTDTQYF,TGTGCCAGTAGTGCGCAACCGGGACAGGGGGGAACGGATACGCAGTATTTT
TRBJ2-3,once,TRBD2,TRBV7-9,CASSRSSGRLSDTQYF,TGTGCCAGCTCGCGGAGTAGCGGGAGACTATCCGATACGCAGTATTTT
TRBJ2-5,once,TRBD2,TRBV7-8,CASSLGSSGTQTQYF,TGTGCCAGCAGCTTAGGCTCTAGCGGGACTCAGACCCAGTACTTC
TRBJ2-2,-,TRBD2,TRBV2,CASLLAGSGELFF,TGTGCCAGCTTACTAGCGGGATCGGGGGAGCTGTTTTTT
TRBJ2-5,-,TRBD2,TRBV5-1,CASSRTRGETQYF,TGCGCCAGCAGCAGGACTAGAGGAGAGACCCAGTACTTC
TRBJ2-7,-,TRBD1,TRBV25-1,CASSEAPGQGYYEQYF,TGTGCCAGCAGTGAAGCCCCGGGACAGGGGTACTACGAGCAGTACTTC
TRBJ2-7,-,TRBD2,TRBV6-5,CASSPGGYEQYF,TGTGCCAGCAGCCCGGGAGGATACGAGCAGTACTTC
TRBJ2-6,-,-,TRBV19,CASSITHSGANVLTF,TGTGCCAGTAGTATAACGCACTCTGGGGCCAACGTCCTGACTTTC
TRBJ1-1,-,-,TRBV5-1,CASSLWPGGEAFF,TGCGCCAGCAGCTTGTGGCCGGGTGGGGAAGCTTTCTTT
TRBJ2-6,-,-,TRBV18,CASSPVHSGANVLTF,TGTGCCAGCTCACCAGTACACTCTGGGGCCAACGTCCTGACTTTC
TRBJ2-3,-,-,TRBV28,CASTISRVMHTQYF,TGTGCCAGCACGATATCCAGGGTTATGCATACGCAGTATTTT
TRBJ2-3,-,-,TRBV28,CASRFGEDTQYF,TGTGCCAGCAGGTTTGGAGAGGATACGCAGTATTTT
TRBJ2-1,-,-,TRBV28,CASSFGRGRGNEQFF,TGTGCCAGCAGTTTTGGGCGGGGTAGAGGCAATGAGCAGTTCTTC
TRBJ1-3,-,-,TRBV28,CASSHGIAGNTIYF,TGTGCCAGTTCCCACGGGATCGCTGGAAACACCATATATTTT
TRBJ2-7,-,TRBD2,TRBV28,CASREGTSGRFYEQYF,TGTGCCAGCAGGGAAGGGACTAGCGGGAGGTTCTACGAGCAGTACTTC
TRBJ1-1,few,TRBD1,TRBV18,CASSRGQGMETEAFF,TGTGCCAGCTCACGGGGACAGGGGATGGAGACTGAAGCTTTCTTT
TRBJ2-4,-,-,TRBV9,CASSVGVTKNIQYF,TGTGCCAGCAGCGTAGGGGTAACCAAAAACATTCAGTACTTC
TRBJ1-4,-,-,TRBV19,CASTGREKLFF,TGTGCCAGCACGGGACGTGAAAAACTGTTTTTT
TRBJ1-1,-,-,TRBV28,CASSTLTGNTEAFF,TGTGCCAGCAGTACCCTGACAGGGAACACTGAAGCTTTCTTT
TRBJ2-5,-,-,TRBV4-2,CASSQESTLQETQYF,TGTGCCAGCAGCCAAGAGAGCACCCTCCAAGAGACCCAGTACTTC
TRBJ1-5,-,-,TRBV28,CASRPGQLNQPQHF,TGTGCCAGCAGACCGGGACAACTCAATCAGCCCCAGCATTTT
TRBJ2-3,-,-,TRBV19,CASSIAGRADTQYF,TGTGCCAGTAGTATAGCCGGGAGAGCAGATACGCAGTATTTT
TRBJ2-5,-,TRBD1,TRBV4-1,CASSRMTGATTQYF,TGCGCCAGCAGCCGAATGACAGGGGCGACTACCCAGTACTTC
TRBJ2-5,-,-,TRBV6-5,CASSYSPAGETQYF,TGTGCCAGCAGTTACTCGCCGGCCGGAGAGACCCAGTACTTC
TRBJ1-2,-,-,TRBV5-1,CASSLVGLDYGYTF,TGCGCCAGCAGCTTGGTAGGGTTGGACTATGGCTACACCTTC
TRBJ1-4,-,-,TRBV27,CASSRTGTWVGEKLFF,TGTGCCAGCAGCCGGACCGGGACCTGGGTGGGAGAAAAACTGTTTTTT
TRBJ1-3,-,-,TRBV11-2,CASRLTVSGNTIYF,TGTGCCAGCAGACTGACAGTCTCTGGAAACACCATATATTTT
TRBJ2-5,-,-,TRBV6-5,CASSYSVGDQETQYF,TGTGCCAGCAGTTACTCGGTGGGAGATCAAGAGACCCAGTACTTC
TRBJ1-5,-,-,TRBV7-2,CASSLGTGYREPQHF,TGTGCCAGCAGCTTAGGGACGGGCTATAGGGAGCCCCAGCATTTT
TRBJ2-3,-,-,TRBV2,CASRGSGGGDTQYF,TGTGCCAGCAGGGGGAGTGGGGGCGGCGATACGCAGTATTTT
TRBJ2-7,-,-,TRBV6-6,CASTKTVSGSGNEQYF,TGTGCCAGCACCAAAACAGTTAGCGGCTCAGGCAACGAGCAGTACTTC
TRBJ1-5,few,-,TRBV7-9,CASSLGDPPQPQHF,TGTGCCAGCAGCTTAGGGGACCCCCCCCAGCCCCAGCATTTT
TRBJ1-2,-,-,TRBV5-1,CASSAEQGYTF,TGCGCCAGCAGCGCGGAACAGGGCTACACCTTC
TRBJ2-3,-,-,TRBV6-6,CASTYGRTGDTQYF,TGTGCCAGCACCTACGGGAGAACCGGTGATACGCAGTATTTT
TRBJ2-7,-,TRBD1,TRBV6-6,CASSYRTGAFYEQYF,TGTGCCAGCAGTTACCGGACAGGGGCTTTTTACGAGCAGTACTTC
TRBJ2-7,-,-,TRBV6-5,CASSSRDAYEQYF,TGTGCCAGCAGTTCCCGGGACGCCTACGAGCAGTACTTC
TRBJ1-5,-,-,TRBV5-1,CASSLAGGENQPQHF,TGCGCCAGCAGCCTTGCGGGGGGCGAGAATCAGCCCCAGCATTTT
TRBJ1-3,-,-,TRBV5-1,CASSLEGEAGNTIYF,TGCGCCAGCAGCCTCGAGGGGGAGGCTGGAAACACCATATATTTT